This T cell receptor beta chain was documented in a study of blood T cell repertoires in COVID-19. As for the study in general: The analysed material was cDNA or gDNA that came from T cells, B-cell-depleted T cells, or PBMCs.

Trimming removed 4 bases at V and 2 bases at J, with 5 bases between. There are 12 residues in the CDR3. Germline CDR1 is LGHDT and CDR2 is YNNKEL (reference sequence). As originally analysed: From reference gene primer amplification, estimates of nucleated cell counts were derived. Here immunoSEQ multiplex PCR was the method, and the copy in TCRdb shows in-frame clones only, minus some. V, J and clone size are taken as reported in that table, and D and trimming were inferred from the DNA itself. The sample contains fewer than 150,000 clones, about 80% of which appear only once. This receptor was obtained from a woman older than 75 in a cohort sampled during active or convalescent COVID-19. The V gene is TRBV3-1 (or the pseudogene TRBV3-2), the J gene TRBJ2-5; D unresolved. The source material was peripheral blood. As DNA, the CDR3 is TGTGCCAGCAGCCTTTTACAAGAGACCCAGTACTTC. Its protein product is CASSLLQETQYF.